This entry lists 23 T cell receptor beta chains sequenced from one sample in a study of blood T cell repertoires in COVID-19. Generated by immunoSEQ multiplex PCR, the TCRdb table keeps only in-frame clones and is missing some. The repertoire holds tens of thousands of clones, about 77% seen once, with about 16% in the top ten. Specimen: peripheral blood. Source of these receptors: a human donor in a cohort sampled during active COVID-19.

The V and J genes are TRBV12-3 or TRBV12-4 and TRBJ2-2; D call uncertain. This CDR3 region has 12 residues. V was pared by 5 bases and J by 5 bases, with 6 bases between. In DNA form, the CDR3 reads TGTGCCAGCAGTCTCAGGACCGGGGAGCTGTTTTTT. This sequence encodes CASSLRTGELFF.

Written as DNA, the CDR3 is TGTGCCAGCAGGCCTACAGGGGGGATAGTATCAGGCTATGGCTACACCTTC. This sequence encodes CASRPTGGIVSGYGYTF. This rearrangement joins TRBV27 to TRBJ1-2; TRBD1 agrees at 8 bases. In germline, CDR1 is MNHEY, CDR2 SMNVEV (reference sequence). Unmatched junction bases numbered 16, after V lost 6 bases and J lost 4 bases. The CDR3 contains 17 residues.

This chain joins TRBV19 and TRBJ2-2, with 8 positions matching TRBD1. The germline CDR1 and CDR2 sequences are LNHDA and SQIVND (reference sequence). J gave up 7 bases and V 6 bases, and 13 bases lay outside the gene matches. This CDR3 has 16 amino acids. The DNA for the CDR3 is TGTGCCAGTAGACCCATCGACAGGGGTACTGGCGGGGAGCTGTTTTTT. Protein sequence: CASRPIDRGTGGELFF.

The rearrangement joins TRBV28 to TRBJ1-5; tentative D call: TRBD1 (6 bases). Trimming pared 6 bases from V and 7 bases from J, leaving 19 bases between. The CDR3 consists of 15 residues. The V gene's germline CDR1 is MDHEN and CDR2 SYDVKM. The CDR3 is CASSAGGGGGQPQHF. The DNA for the CDR3 is TGTGCCAGCAGCGCTGGAGGGGGGGGCGGACAGCCCCAGCATTTT.

This sequence joins TRBV2 and TRBJ2-3, with 8 positions matching TRBD2. Trimming cost V 5 bases and J 5 bases; bases outside gene matches: 9. Germline CDR1 reads SNHLY; CDR2 reads FYNNEI. The CDR3 is 15 residues long. The DNA for the CDR3 is TGTGCCAGCAGTAAGGGACTAGTTTCAAGAGATACGCAGTATTTT. It is translated as CASSKGLVSRDTQYF.

This clone is a singleton in its sample. The V gene is TRBV19, the J gene TRBJ2-2; 8 bases align to TRBD1. V trimming: 7 bases; J trimming: 2 bases; junction bases outside the gene matches: 6. Germline CDR1 LNHDA, CDR2 SQIVND (reference sequence). This CDR3 is built from 15 residues. CDR3 nucleotide sequence: TGTGCCAGTAAGACAGGGGAGATAAACACCGGGGAGCTGTTTTTT. Its translation is CASKTGEINTGELFF.

The V call is TRBV5-1, the J call TRBJ2-2, with TRBD1 identical over 8 bases. The germline CDR1 and CDR2 sequences are SGHRS and YFSETQ. Trimming took 7 bases from V and 6 from J; bases not matched to a gene: 14. This CDR3 contains 16 residues. The CDR3 DNA reads as TGCGCCAGCCTCAAGGGGGACAGGAGTGGAGCCGGGGAGCTGTTTTTT. It codes for CASLKGDRSGAGELFF.

The genes are TRBV3-1 (or the pseudogene TRBV3-2) and TRBJ2-5; 7 nucleotides align to TRBD1. Per the germline V gene, CDR1 is LGHDT and CDR2 is YNNKEL (reference sequence). V lost 0 bases, J lost 3 bases, and 4 bases stayed unmatched. The CDR3 consists of 15 residues. The CDR3 sequence is CASSQENRGKETQYF. DNA of the CDR3: TGTGCCAGCAGCCAAGAAAACAGGGGAAAAGAGACCCAGTACTTC.

The chain links TRBV28 to TRBJ1-2; D is ambiguous. Germline CDR1 reads MDHEN; CDR2 reads SYDVKM. Trimming left V 4 bases short and J 8 bases short, with 14 bases between. CDR3 length: 13 amino acids. The CDR3 region is CASSSPGPRGYTF. The CDR3 DNA is TGTGCCAGCAGTTCCCCAGGCCCAAGGGGCTACACCTTC.

CDR3: CASSETPGQGPATKNIQYF. DNA for the CDR3: TGTGCCAGCAGTGAGACCCCGGGACAGGGGCCGGCAACCAAAAACATTCAGTACTTC. The chain employs TRBV6-1 and TRBJ2-4; 10 bases fit TRBD1. Germline CDR1 reads MNHNS; CDR2 reads SASEGT. CDR3 length equals 19 residues. Trimming removed 3 bases from V and 2 bases from J; junction bases left unmatched: 13.

This clone was detected many times. The rearrangement joins TRBV7-9 to TRBJ2-7, with 7 bases matching TRBD1. The germline CDR1 and CDR2 sequences are SEHNR and FQNEAQ (reference sequence). The CDR3 consists of 13 residues. The J segment lost 0 bases and the V segment lost 10 bases, leaving 6 bases of the junction unmatched. The CDR3 DNA is TGTGCCACTTCGACAGGGAGCTCCTACGAGCAGTACTTC. It yields the protein CATSTGSSYEQYF.

The gene calls are TRBV10-3 and TRBJ1-1, with 9 nucleotides matching TRBD1. CDR3 length: 15 residues. Germline values: CDR1 ENHRY, CDR2 SYGVKD. V shed 2 bases and J 3 bases; nucleotides not matched to a gene: 4. Here the CDR3 DNA reads TGTGCCATCAGTGAGAGGGGACAGGGCTACACTGAAGCTTTCTTT. Its translation: CAISERGQGYTEAFF.

The chain links TRBV5-1 to TRBJ2-4; possibly TRBD2 for D (6 bases). The CDR3 has 17 amino acids. V lost 0 bases to trimming and J lost 0 bases, with 13 bases between them. Germline V gene lookup returns CDR1 SGHRS and CDR2 YFSETQ. CDR3 loop: CASSLEWGLLAKNIQYF. The DNA of the CDR3 is TGCGCCAGCAGCTTGGAGTGGGGACTCCTAGCCAAAAACATTCAGTACTTC.

This chain joins TRBV10-1 and TRBJ2-7; 7 bases agree with TRBD2. The CDR3 has 13 amino acids. In germline, CDR1 is WNHNN, CDR2 SYGVQD (reference sequence). After removal of 8 bases from V and 3 bases from J, the junction contained 7 bases not matched to a gene. CDR3 amino acids: CASGEGPGYEQYF. The CDR3 coding sequence is TGCGCCAGCGGGGAGGGGCCCGGCTACGAGCAGTACTTC.

V usage is TRBV2 and J usage is TRBJ1-3; 10 nucleotides agree with TRBD1. This CDR3 has 17 amino acids. Per the germline V gene, CDR1 is SNHLY and CDR2 is FYNNEI. With 6 bases clipped from V and 2 bases from J, the junction kept 10 bases outside the gene matches. CDR3 nucleotides: TGTGCCAGCAGGGCGCCGGGACAGGGGATCCCTGGAAACACCATATATTTT. Its translation: CASRAPGQGIPGNTIYF.

V gene TRBV18 combines with J gene TRBJ1-1; TRBD1 agrees at 9 bases. CDR3 length: 16 residues. Germline lookup yields CDR1 KGHSH and CDR2 LQKENI. Trimming removed 4 bases from V and 1 base from J; junction bases left unmatched: 7. The CDR3 protein is CASSLLGQGTNTEAFF. The CDR3 nucleotides read TGTGCCAGCTCACTCCTGGGACAGGGAACGAACACTGAAGCTTTCTTT. The variable domain in full, completed from reference TRBV18 and TRBJ1-1, reads NAGVMQNPRHLVRRRGQEARLRCSPMKGHSHVYWYRQLPEEGLKFMVYLQKENIIDESGMPKERFSAEFPKEGPSILRIQQVVRGDSAAYFCASSLLGQGTNTEAFFGQGTRLTVV.

This clone has a single count. V gene TRBV15 combines with J gene TRBJ2-1; D is ambiguous. CDR1 is LNHNV, CDR2 YYDKDF, per germline (reference sequence). The CDR3 covers 16 residues. The ends were cut back, 0 bases at V and 0 bases at J, with 9 bases in the middle. Here the CDR3 DNA reads TGTGCCACCAGCAGAGATGCTGTGAGCTCCTACAATGAGCAGTTCTTC. Translated, it gives CATSRDAVSSYNEQFF.

V is TRBV19 and J is TRBJ1-1; tentative D call: TRBD1 (5 bases). CDR3 length: 13 amino acids. Deletions cut 6 bases from V and 0 bases from J, with 8 bases between. The V gene's germline CDR1 is LNHDA and CDR2 SQIVND (reference sequence). The CDR3 DNA sequence: TGTGCCAGTAGCGCCAGGGTGAACACTGAAGCTTTCTTT. Amino acids: CASSARVNTEAFF.

Sample share makes this clone medium-sized. This chain uses TRBV7-9 with TRBJ1-6; 7 bases are a match to TRBD1. The CDR3 length is 16 residues. Losses at the gene ends were 0 bases for V and 7 bases for J; bases not matched to a gene: 6. The germline CDR1 and CDR2 sequences are SEHNR and FQNEAQ (reference sequence). CDR3 nucleotide sequence: TGTGCCAGCAGCTTAGCCGGGACAGCAAAGAATTCACCCCTCCACTTT. Protein product: CASSLAGTAKNSPLHF.

The gene calls are TRBV19 and TRBJ2-1; 14 bases fit TRBD2. With 5 bases clipped from V and 9 bases from J, the junction kept 6 bases outside the gene matches. Germline loops: CDR1 LNHDA, CDR2 SQIVND (reference sequence). The CDR3 contains 15 residues. The DNA of the CDR3 is TGTGCCAGTAGTGTGAGACTAGCGGGAGGGGGTGAGCAGTTCTTC. It specifies CASSVRLAGGGEQFF.

This clone showed up just a few times. The chain has TRBV6-5 and TRBJ1-4; the D gene is possibly TRBD1 (6 bases). The germline V gene has CDR1 MNHEY and CDR2 SVGAGI. The V gene lost 6 bases and the J gene lost 7 bases, with 15 bases spanning the gap. The CDR3 covers 14 residues. The CDR3 here is CASSSRGAGEKLFF. The CDR3 DNA reads TGTGCCAGCAGCTCCCGGGGGGCGGGTGAAAAACTGTTTTTT.

V gene TRBV2 combines with J gene TRBJ2-1, with 13 bases that match TRBD2. The CDR3 runs to 15 residues. J lost 9 bases, V lost 7 bases, and 9 bases had no gene match. CDR1 SNHLY and CDR2 FYNNEI come from the germline V gene. In nucleotides, the CDR3 is TGTGCCAGCACCAAACTAGCGGGAGGGCACGGTGAGCAGTTCTTC. Amino acid sequence: CASTKLAGGHGEQFF.

The chain uses TRBV7-9 and TRBJ2-3; D uncertain. This CDR3 has 15 residues. V was clipped by 4 bases and J by 3 bases, with 14 bases between them. Germline loops: CDR1 SEHNR, CDR2 FQNEAQ (reference sequence). This CDR3 is CASSSSGIHTDTQYF. CDR3 in DNA: TGTGCCAGCAGCTCCTCAGGAATCCATACAGATACGCAGTATTTT. The full variable domain, completed using reference TRBV7-9 and TRBJ2-3, is DTGVSQNPRHKITKRGQNVTFRCDPISEHNRLYWYRQTLGQGPEFLTYFQNEAQLEKSRLLSDRFSAERPKGSFSTLEIQRTEQGDSAMYLCASSSSGIHTDTQYFGPGTRLTVL.